Listed here are 16 T cell receptor beta chains from one sample, sequenced in a study of T cell responses to AZD1222 COVID-19 vaccine (dated by TCRdb to the early 2020s). According to the study, the label for this sample's time point signals: baseline before first vaccination. Library construction relied on the immunoSEQ multiplex PCR assay. TCRdb obtained this table from immuneACCESS and retained in-frame rearrangements with V and J assigned. These tables miss some clones; where compared with another copy, unresolved V genes account for less than half of the shortfall, and the remainder is unexplained. The sample includes some 130,000 clones, with 90% observed a single time. 1.5% to 2% of the sample goes to the ten largest clones. Sequenced here: peripheral blood, sampled on day 0 of AZD1222 vaccination. The receptors stem from an adult in good health.

This clone has more than one count but fewer than ten. The V call is TRBV28, the J call TRBJ1-2, with D maybe TRBD1 (6 bases). Germline V CDR1 and CDR2: MDHEN, SYDVKM. The CDR3 is 16 residues long. Trimming cost V 3 bases and J 4 bases, with 18 bases left between them. CDR3 sequence: CASSFPQGQPRYGYTF. The CDR3 region has the DNA TGTGCCAGCAGTTTCCCCCAAGGACAGCCTCGCTATGGCTACACCTTC.

The V gene is TRBV7-2, the J gene TRBJ1-6, with unresolved D. Per germline, CDR1 SGHTA and CDR2 FQGNSA. The CDR3 has 18 amino acids. The V and J ends lost 5 bases and 7 bases respectively, with 24 bases between them. In nucleotides, the CDR3 is TGTGCCAGCAGCCTAGTGAGAGGCGCTTCTACCATCAATTCACCCCTCCACTTT. Protein product: CASSLVRGASTINSPLHF.

This rearrangement joins TRBV19 to TRBJ2-7; possible D gene TRBD2, 6 bases. V lost 6 bases and J 3 bases, leaving 15 bases between the germline ends. This CDR3 has 14 residues. Germline CDR1 is LNHDA and CDR2 is SQIVND (reference sequence). This CDR3 reads CASSMGGAGYEQYF. Here the CDR3 DNA reads TGTGCCAGTAGCATGGGCGGGGCAGGCTACGAGCAGTACTTC.

The rearrangement joins TRBV6-5 to TRBJ1-1, with D maybe TRBD1 (5 bases). The CDR3 has 13 residues. CDR1 is MNHEY and CDR2 is SVGAGI in the germline V gene. Trimming stripped 6 bases from V and 5 bases from J, with 13 bases between. The CDR3 here is CASSRGVGTEAFF. CDR3 nucleotide sequence: TGTGCCAGCAGCCGAGGGGTGGGGACTGAAGCTTTCTTT.

The rearrangement joins TRBV11-3 to TRBJ2-1; 7 bases are a match to TRBD2. Losses at the gene ends were 1 base for V and 5 bases for J; bases not matched to a gene: 5. This CDR3 spans 15 amino acids. Germline CDR1 reads SGHNT; CDR2 reads YENEEA. CDR3: CASSLGGLTDNEQFF. The CDR3 region has the DNA TGTGCCAGCAGCTTAGGGGGACTAACGGACAATGAGCAGTTCTTC.

This clone was detected only once. The chain is built from TRBV6-5 and TRBJ1-6; D unclear. The CDR3 has 14 residues. V was trimmed by 7 bases and J by 10 bases, leaving 17 bases between them. Germline V gives CDR1 MNHEY, CDR2 SVGAGI. The CDR3 is CASKGGREGSPLHF. The DNA of the CDR3 is TGTGCCAGCAAGGGAGGAAGGGAGGGATCACCCCTCCACTTT.

The chain links TRBV30 to TRBJ1-5; D is uncertain. Trimming left V 2 bases short and J 1 base short, with 18 bases between. Germline CDR1 is GTSNPN and CDR2 is SVGIG (reference sequence). This CDR3 spans 17 amino acids. CDR3 amino acids: CAWSPTLSGSSNQPQHF. In DNA form, the CDR3 reads TGTGCCTGGAGTCCAACCTTATCTGGGTCGAGCAATCAGCCCCAGCATTTT.

V and J are TRBV30 and TRBJ2-5; D unclear. This CDR3 comprises 14 residues. V was trimmed by 0 bases and J by 3 bases, leaving 11 bases between them. The V gene's germline CDR1 is GTSNPN and CDR2 SVGIG (reference sequence). The CDR3 spells CAWSVIIDEETQYF. The CDR3 coding sequence is TGTGCCTGGAGTGTTATAATAGATGAAGAGACCCAGTACTTC. Full variable domain (remainder filled in from reference TRBV30 and TRBJ2-5): SQTIHQWPATLVQPVGSPLSLECTVEGTSNPNLYWYRQAAGRGLQLLFYSVGIGQISSEVPQNLSASRPQDRQFILSSKKLLLSDSGFYLCAWSVIIDEETQYFGPGTRLLVL.

The chain joins TRBV15 to TRBJ2-5; 7 nucleotides agree with TRBD1. This CDR3 region has 14 residues. The V and J ends lost 1 base and 3 bases, in that order; junction bases with no gene match: 2. Germline assignment: CDR1 LNHNV and CDR2 YYDKDF (reference sequence). CDR3 residues: CATSRGGTEETQYF. CDR3 bases: TGTGCCACCAGCAGAGGGGGGACAGAAGAGACCCAGTACTTC.

V usage is TRBV6-6 and J usage is TRBJ2-7; D call uncertain. The CDR3 has 11 residues. The V and J ends lost 6 bases and 5 bases respectively, with 8 bases between them. CDR1 is MNHNY, CDR2 SVGAGI, per germline (reference sequence). In DNA, the CDR3 is TGTGCCAGCAGCCAGGATAACGAGCAGTACTTC. Translation: CASSQDNEQYF.

The J gene is TRBJ1-6, the V gene TRBV30; perhaps TRBD1 as D (6 bases). V dropped 4 bases and J dropped 10 bases, with 17 bases sitting between them. Germline loops: CDR1 GTSNPN, CDR2 SVGIG (reference sequence). The CDR3 covers 14 residues. The CDR3 coding sequence is TGTGCCTGGAACCTGGGGGGCGCAAGATCACCCCTCCACTTT. Amino acids: CAWNLGGARSPLHF.

The chain joins TRBV5-1 to TRBJ2-1, with a tentative D call TRBD1 (6 bases). The V and J ends lost 4 bases and 9 bases respectively, with 11 bases between them. CDR3 length: 12 amino acids. Germline V lookup: CDR1 SGHRS, CDR2 YFSETQ. The CDR3: CASSPQGLEQFF. The CDR3 DNA reads TGCGCCAGCAGCCCCCAGGGGCTTGAGCAGTTCTTC.

The V gene is TRBV4-1, the J gene TRBJ2-5, with D perhaps matching TRBD1 or TRBD2 (6 bases each). The CDR3 is 15 amino acids. Trimming shortened V by 1 base and J by 5 bases, and 14 bases separated the two germline ends. In germline, CDR1 is MGHRA, CDR2 YSYEKL. The CDR3 nucleotides are TGCGCCAGCAGCCAAGCCTCCGGGGGCGGGGAGACCCAGTACTTC. This sequence encodes CASSQASGGGETQYF.

The rearrangement links TRBV4-3 to TRBJ2-7; perhaps D is TRBD1 or TRBD2 (5 bases each). Germline V gene sequence: CDR1 LGHNA, CDR2 YSLEER. V shed 4 bases and J shed 5 bases, with 15 bases lying between them. This CDR3 contains 14 residues. The CDR3 DNA reads as TGCGCCAGCAGCCCCCGCGGCATGGGGGACGAGCAGTACTTC. It yields the protein CASSPRGMGDEQYF.

This clone was recorded once. The rearrangement joins TRBV6-4 to TRBJ2-1; no clear D gene. CDR1 is MRHNA and CDR2 is SNTAGT in the germline V gene. The CDR3 has 14 amino acids. Trimming left V 3 bases short and J 4 bases short, with 10 bases between. This CDR3 is CASSERSSYNEQFF. In nucleotides, the CDR3 is TGTGCCAGCAGTGAGCGGTCAAGTTACAATGAGCAGTTCTTC.

J is TRBJ2-3 and V is TRBV15; D not certain. V was cut by 0 bases and J by 4 bases, with 5 bases left in between. The CDR3 contains 13 residues. Germline values: CDR1 LNHNV, CDR2 YYDKDF (reference sequence). The CDR3: CATSRDGADTQYF. CDR3 in DNA: TGTGCCACCAGCAGAGATGGAGCAGATACGCAGTATTTT.